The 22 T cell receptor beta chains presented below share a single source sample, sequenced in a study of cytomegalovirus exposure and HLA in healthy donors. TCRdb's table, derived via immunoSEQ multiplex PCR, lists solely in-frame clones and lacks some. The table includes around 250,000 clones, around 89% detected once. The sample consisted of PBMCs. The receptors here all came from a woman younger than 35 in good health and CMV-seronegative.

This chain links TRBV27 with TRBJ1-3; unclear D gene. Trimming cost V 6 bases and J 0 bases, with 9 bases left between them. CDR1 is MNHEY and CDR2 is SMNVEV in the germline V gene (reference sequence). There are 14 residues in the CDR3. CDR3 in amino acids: CASSQSNSGNTIYF. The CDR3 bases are TGTGCCAGCAGCCAGTCCAACTCTGGAAACACCATATATTTT.

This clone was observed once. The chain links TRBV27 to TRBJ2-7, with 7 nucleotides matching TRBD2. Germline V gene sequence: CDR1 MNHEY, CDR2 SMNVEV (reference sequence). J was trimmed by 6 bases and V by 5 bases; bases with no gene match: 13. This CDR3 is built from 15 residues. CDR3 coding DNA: TGTGCCAGCAGTCTTATACCGCCTGGGGGGGGCGAGCAGTACTTC. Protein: CASSLIPPGGGEQYF.

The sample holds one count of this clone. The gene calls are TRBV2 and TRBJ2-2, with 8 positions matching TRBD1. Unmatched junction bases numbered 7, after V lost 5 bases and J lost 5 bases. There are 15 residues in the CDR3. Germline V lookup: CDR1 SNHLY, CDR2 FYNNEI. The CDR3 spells CASSNRGWVTGELFF. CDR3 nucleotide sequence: TGTGCCAGCAGTAACAGGGGGTGGGTGACCGGGGAGCTGTTTTTT.

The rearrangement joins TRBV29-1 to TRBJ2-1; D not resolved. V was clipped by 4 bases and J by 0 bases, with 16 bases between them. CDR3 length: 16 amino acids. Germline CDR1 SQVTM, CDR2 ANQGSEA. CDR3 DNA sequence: TGCAGCGTTGTTGCGGCGATACCTCGCTCCTACAATGAGCAGTTCTTC. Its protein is CSVVAAIPRSYNEQFF.

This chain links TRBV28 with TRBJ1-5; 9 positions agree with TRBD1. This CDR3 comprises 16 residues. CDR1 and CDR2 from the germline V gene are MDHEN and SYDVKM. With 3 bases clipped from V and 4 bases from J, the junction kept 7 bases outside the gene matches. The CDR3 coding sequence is TGTGCCAGCAGTTTTGTAAAAGGACAGGGGAATCAGCCCCAGCATTTT. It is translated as CASSFVKGQGNQPQHF.

CDR3 sequence (DNA): TGTGCCAGCACCGATGGACAGGATAACACCGGGGAGCTGTTTTTT. Its translation is CASTDGQDNTGELFF. The chain is built from TRBV13 and TRBJ2-2; 7 bases align to TRBD1. The germline V gene has CDR1 PRHDT and CDR2 FYEKMQ (reference sequence). The junction had 7 bases not matched to a gene; V was cut back by 7 bases and J by 2 bases. The CDR3 covers 15 residues. The full variable domain, in which reference TRBV13 and TRBJ2-2 provide the parts outside the CDR3, is AAGVIQSPRHLIKEKRETATLKCYPIPRHDTVYWYQQGPGQDPQFLISFYEKMQSDKGSIPDRFSAQQFSDYHSELNMSSLELGDSALYFCASTDGQDNTGELFFGEGSRLTVL.

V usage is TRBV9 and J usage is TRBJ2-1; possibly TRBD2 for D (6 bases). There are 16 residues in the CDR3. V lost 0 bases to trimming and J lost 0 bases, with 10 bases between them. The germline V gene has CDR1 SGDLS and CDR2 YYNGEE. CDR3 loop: CASSVAYGGSYNEQFF. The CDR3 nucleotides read TGTGCCAGCAGCGTAGCTTACGGGGGCTCCTACAATGAGCAGTTCTTC.

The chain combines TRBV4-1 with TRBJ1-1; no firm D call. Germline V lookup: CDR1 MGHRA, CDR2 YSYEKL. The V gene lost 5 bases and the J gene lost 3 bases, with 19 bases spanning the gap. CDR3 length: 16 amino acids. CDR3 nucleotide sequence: TGCGCCAGCAGCATACCACCCAGGTTTGAAGACACTGAAGCTTTCTTT. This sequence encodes CASSIPPRFEDTEAFF.

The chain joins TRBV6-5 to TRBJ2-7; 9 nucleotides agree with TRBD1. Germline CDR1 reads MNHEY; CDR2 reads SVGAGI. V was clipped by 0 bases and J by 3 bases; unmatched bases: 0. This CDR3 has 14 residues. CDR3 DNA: TGTGCCAGCAGTTACTCGGACAGGGGCTACGAGCAGTACGTC. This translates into CASSYSDRGYEQYV.

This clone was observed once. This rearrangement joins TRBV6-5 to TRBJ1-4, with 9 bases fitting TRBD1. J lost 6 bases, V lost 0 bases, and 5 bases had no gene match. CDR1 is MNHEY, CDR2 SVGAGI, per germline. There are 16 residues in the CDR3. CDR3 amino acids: CASSYSRTGEYEKLFF. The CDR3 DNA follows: TGTGCCAGCAGTTACTCCCGGACAGGGGAATATGAAAAACTGTTTTTT.

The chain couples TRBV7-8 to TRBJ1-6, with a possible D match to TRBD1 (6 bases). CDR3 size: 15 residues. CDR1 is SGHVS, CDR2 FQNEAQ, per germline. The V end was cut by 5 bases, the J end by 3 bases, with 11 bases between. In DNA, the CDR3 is TGTGCCAGCAGCGCGGACAGCCTCTATAATTCACCCCTCCACTTT. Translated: CASSADSLYNSPLHF.

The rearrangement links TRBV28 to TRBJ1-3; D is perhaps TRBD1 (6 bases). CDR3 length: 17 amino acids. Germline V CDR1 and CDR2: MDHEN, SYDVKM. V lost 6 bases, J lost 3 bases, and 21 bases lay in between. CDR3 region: CASSRPVGGGDGNTIYF. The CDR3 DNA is TGTGCCAGCAGCCGTCCGGTCGGGGGGGGCGATGGAAACACCATATATTTT.

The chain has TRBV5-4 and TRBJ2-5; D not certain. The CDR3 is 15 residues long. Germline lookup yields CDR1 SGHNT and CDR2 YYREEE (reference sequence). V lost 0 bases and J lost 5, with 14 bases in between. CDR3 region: CASSLGLGNGETQYF. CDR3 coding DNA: TGTGCCAGCAGCTTGGGGTTGGGTAACGGGGAGACCCAGTACTTC.

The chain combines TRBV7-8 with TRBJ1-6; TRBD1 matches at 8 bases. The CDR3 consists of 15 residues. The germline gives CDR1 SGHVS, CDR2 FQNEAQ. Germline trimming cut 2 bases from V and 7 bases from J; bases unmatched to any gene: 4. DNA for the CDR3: TGTGCCAGCAGCTTAAGGACAGGGTTGAATTCACCCCTCCACTTT. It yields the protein CASSLRTGLNSPLHF.

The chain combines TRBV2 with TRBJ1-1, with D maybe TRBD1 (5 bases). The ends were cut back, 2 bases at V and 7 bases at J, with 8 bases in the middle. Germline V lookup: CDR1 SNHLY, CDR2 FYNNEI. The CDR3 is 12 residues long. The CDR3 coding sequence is TGTGCCAGCAGTGAATACGGGGGTGAAGCTTTCTTT. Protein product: CASSEYGGEAFF. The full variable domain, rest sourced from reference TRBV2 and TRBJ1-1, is EPEVTQTPSHQVTQMGQEVILRCVPISNHLYFYWYRQILGQKVEFLVSFYNNEISEKSEIFDDQFSVERPDGSNFTLKIRSTKLEDSAMYFCASSEYGGEAFFGQGTRLTVV.

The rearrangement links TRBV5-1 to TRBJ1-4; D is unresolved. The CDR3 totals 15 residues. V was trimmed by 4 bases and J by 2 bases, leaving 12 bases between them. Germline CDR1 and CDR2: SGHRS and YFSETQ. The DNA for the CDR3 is TGCGCCAGCAGCCCGGGAGGAGGGACTAATGAAAAACTGTTTTTT. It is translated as CASSPGGGTNEKLFF.

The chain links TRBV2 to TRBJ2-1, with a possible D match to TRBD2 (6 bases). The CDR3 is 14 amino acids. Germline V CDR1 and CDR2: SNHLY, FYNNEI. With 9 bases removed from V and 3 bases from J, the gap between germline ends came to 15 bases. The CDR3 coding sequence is TGTGCCAGAAGGGGAGGATCCATCTACAATGAGCAGTTCTTC. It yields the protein CARRGGSIYNEQFF.

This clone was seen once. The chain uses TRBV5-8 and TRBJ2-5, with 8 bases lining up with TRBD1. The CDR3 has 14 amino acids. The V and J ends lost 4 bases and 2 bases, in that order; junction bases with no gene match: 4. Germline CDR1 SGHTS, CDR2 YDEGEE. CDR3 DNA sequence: TGTGCCAGCAGCAGGGGACAGGAGCAAGAGACCCAGTACTTC. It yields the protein CASSRGQEQETQYF.

CDR3 nucleotides: TGTGCCAGCAGCGTAGGTCCCAGGCAGAATACCGGGGAGCTGTTTTTT. Protein product: CASSVGPRQNTGELFF. The V call is TRBV9, the J call TRBJ2-2; D gene unclear. CDR1 is SGDLS and CDR2 is YYNGEE in the germline V gene. CDR3 length: 16 amino acids. Trimming left V 0 bases short and J 5 bases short, with 14 bases between.

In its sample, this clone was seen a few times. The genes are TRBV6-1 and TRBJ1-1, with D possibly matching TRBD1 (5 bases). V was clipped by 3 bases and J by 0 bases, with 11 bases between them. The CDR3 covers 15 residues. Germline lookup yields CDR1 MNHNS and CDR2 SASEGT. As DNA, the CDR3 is TGTGCCAGCAGTGACCTGACAGTCATGAACACTGAAGCTTTCTTT. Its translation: CASSDLTVMNTEAFF.

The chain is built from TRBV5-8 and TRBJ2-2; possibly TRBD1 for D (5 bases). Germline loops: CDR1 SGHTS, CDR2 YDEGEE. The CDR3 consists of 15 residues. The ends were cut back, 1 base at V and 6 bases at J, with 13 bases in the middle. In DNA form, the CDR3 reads TGTGCCAGCAGCTTGATCAGGGTTGGCGCCGGGGAGCTGTTTTTT. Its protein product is CASSLIRVGAGELFF.

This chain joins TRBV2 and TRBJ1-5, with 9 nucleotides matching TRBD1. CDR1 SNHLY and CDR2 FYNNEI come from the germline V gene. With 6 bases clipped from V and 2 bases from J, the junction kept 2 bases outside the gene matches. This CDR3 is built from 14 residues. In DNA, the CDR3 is TGTGCCAGCAGAAGGACAGGGGGCAATCAGCCCCAGCATTTT. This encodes CASRRTGGNQPQHF. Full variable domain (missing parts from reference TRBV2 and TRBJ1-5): EPEVTQTPSHQVTQMGQEVILRCVPISNHLYFYWYRQILGQKVEFLVSFYNNEISEKSEIFDDQFSVERPDGSNFTLKIRSTKLEDSAMYFCASRRTGGNQPQHFGDGTRLSIL.